This TCR beta chain is drawn from a study of blood T cell repertoires in COVID-19. Study-level information: Sample material is recorded as cDNA or gDNA derived from T cells, B-cell-depleted T cells, or PBMCs.

V lost 0 bases and J 6 bases, leaving 9 bases between the germline ends. The CDR3 is made up of 13 amino acids. The V gene's germline CDR1 is SGHRS and CDR2 YFSETQ. Original data processing: Amplification with reference gene primers provided the estimates of nucleated cell counts. The method was immunoSEQ multiplex PCR; TCRdb's version includes in-frame clones alone and lacks a portion of them. V and J calls and clone size follow that table, whereas D and trimming were derived from the DNA. There are 50,000 to 60,000 clones in the sample; 80% to 90% occur only once, and roughly 3.7% lies in the top ten.

The sequenced sample was peripheral blood. The sequence was collected from a man aged 35 to 55 with COVID-19, enrolled during active disease. J is TRBJ1-2 and V is TRBV5-1; no clear D. For the CDR3, the DNA is TGCGCCAGCAGCTTGGCCCTGCCGGATGGCTACACCTTC. It translates to CASSLALPDGYTF. The full variable domain, completed using reference TRBV5-1 and TRBJ1-2, is KAGVTQTPRYLIKTRGQQVTLSCSPISGHRSVSWYQQTPGQGLQFLFEYFSETQRNKGNFPGRFSGRQFSNSRSEMNVSTLELGDSALYLCASSLALPDGYTFGSGTRLTVV.